The 17 T cell receptor beta chains below were found in one sample sequenced in a study of patients and donors after allogeneic stem cell transplantation. TCRdb passed the RT-PCR reads through MiXCR, listing each CDR3 protein once. The sample records hundreds of thousands of distinct CDR3 sequences, roughly 16% being singletons. The sample taken for sequencing was blood, either unsorted or a sorted T cell fraction (not recorded which). These receptors all stem from a human donor who was either an allogeneic HSCT recipient or a stem cell or donor lymphocyte infusion donor (not recorded which). It is not recorded whose cells these are; they may come from a transplant donor.

This clonotype was seen more than once but under ten times. V is TRBV7-6 and J is TRBJ2-7; D unresolved. V was cut by 5 bases and J by 3 bases, with 11 bases left in between. Germline V gives CDR1 SGHVS, CDR2 FNYEAQ. The CDR3 has 13 amino acids. The CDR3 spells CASSPWELYEQYF. The CDR3, as DNA: TGTGCCAGCAGCCCCTGGGAACTCTACGAGCAGTACTTC.

This clonotype has a count of ten or more. This chain links TRBV5-1 with TRBJ2-7; D gene ambiguous. V lost 0 bases and J lost 0, with 13 bases in between. The CDR3 runs to 16 residues. CDR1 is SGHRS, CDR2 YFSETQ, per germline. The CDR3 sequence is CASSLVATSSSYEQYF. The CDR3 nucleotides are TGCGCCAGCAGCTTGGTGGCCACTTCGAGCTCCTACGAGCAGTACTTC.

This chain joins TRBV7-2 and TRBJ2-5, with 10 positions matching TRBD2. After removal of 5 bases from V and 4 bases from J, the junction contained 7 bases not matched to a gene. The V gene's germline CDR1 is SGHTA and CDR2 FQGNSA. The CDR3 loop spans 15 amino acids. CDR3 protein: CASSTAGGPRETQYF. DNA for the CDR3: TGTGCCAGCAGCACAGCGGGGGGGCCCCGAGAGACCCAGTACTTC.

In this sample, this clonotype turned up a few times. The chain recombines TRBV24-1 with TRBJ1-1; D possibly corresponds to TRBD1 (6 bases). Trimming stripped 4 bases from V and 2 bases from J, with 22 bases between. The CDR3 sequence is 18 residues long. From germline, CDR1 is KGHDR and CDR2 SFDVKD. Here the CDR3 reads CATSESRGPSYDNTEAFF. The DNA of the CDR3 is TGTGCCACCAGTGAATCCAGGGGTCCGTCATATGATAACACTGAAGCTTTCTTT.

The V call is TRBV2, the J call TRBJ2-3, with TRBD1 matching over 8 bases. V lost 4 bases, J lost 8 bases, and 8 bases stayed unmatched. Germline CDR1 is SNHLY and CDR2 is FYNNEI. This CDR3 is 14 amino acids long. The CDR3, as DNA: TGTGCCAGCAGTGGAGGGACAGGCCGAGGTACGCAGTATTTT. Protein sequence: CASSGGTGRGTQYF.

The J gene is TRBJ1-2, the V gene TRBV27; D unresolved. The CDR3 is 17 amino acids. V gave up 5 bases and J gave up 5 bases, with 24 bases separating them. Germline lookup yields CDR1 MNHEY and CDR2 SMNVEV (reference sequence). The CDR3 DNA is TGTGCCAGCAGTCCCCTTTTGAGCCGACCGATTAAATATGGCTACACCTTC. Its protein product is CASSPLLSRPIKYGYTF.

In this sample, this clonotype turned up a few times. The genes are TRBV20-1 and TRBJ1-5; maybe TRBD1 (6 bases). V lost 4 bases, J lost 1 base, and 14 bases lay in between. Per germline, CDR1 DFQATT and CDR2 SNEGSKA (reference sequence). CDR3 length: 15 amino acids. Written as DNA, the CDR3 is TGCAGTGCTAACCCCCTGAGGGGGAGCAATCAGCCCCAGCATTTT. Amino acids: CSANPLRGSNQPQHF.

This clonotype came up a few times. The chain is built from TRBV20-1 and TRBJ2-2; D gene ambiguous. The CDR3 is made up of 14 amino acids. CDR1 and CDR2 (germline): DFQATT, SNEGSKA (reference sequence). Trimming removed 6 bases at V and 3 bases at J, with 14 bases between. The CDR3 DNA sequence: TGCAGTGCGTCTGACTGGAGCCACACCGGGGAGCTGTTTTTT. Translating it yields CSASDWSHTGELFF.

This clonotype was detected only a few times. This sequence joins TRBV24-1 and TRBJ1-1; 9 nucleotides line up with TRBD1. The V gene end was trimmed by 12 bases and the J gene end by 5 bases; junction bases not matched to a gene: 9. Per the germline V gene, CDR1 is KGHDR and CDR2 is SFDVKD. The CDR3 totals 13 residues. For the CDR3, the DNA is TGTGCCGCGAAAAGGACAGGGGAAACTGAAGCTTTCTTT. It yields the protein CAAKRTGETEAFF.

This clonotype was seen only a few times. The J gene is TRBJ2-1, the V gene TRBV7-3, with TRBD2 matching over 8 bases. Germline V gene sequence: CDR1 SGHTA, CDR2 FQGTGA. V lost 5 bases and J lost 4; bases outside the gene matches: 4. This CDR3 contains 14 residues. This CDR3 is CASSPGGPYNEQFF. As DNA, the CDR3 is TGTGCCAGCAGCCCGGGGGGGCCTTACAATGAGCAGTTCTTC.

The sample holds a few counts of this clonotype. The V call is TRBV6-1, the J call TRBJ2-1, with 14 positions matching TRBD2. Germline trimming cut 5 bases from V and 8 bases from J; bases unmatched to any gene: 5. The CDR3 has 15 residues. Germline V gene data show CDR1 as MNHNS and CDR2 as SASEGT. The CDR3 here is CASSRLAGGPDEQFF. The DNA for the CDR3 is TGTGCCAGCAGTAGACTAGCGGGGGGGCCGGATGAGCAGTTCTTC.

This chain connects TRBV9 to TRBJ2-7; D tentatively reads TRBD1 or TRBD2 (6 bases each). The CDR3 extends over 18 amino acids. Germline V gene data show CDR1 as SGDLS and CDR2 as YYNGEE. Trimming took off 0 bases at V and 4 bases at J, with 23 bases between the two ends. The CDR3 DNA follows: TGTGCCAGCAGCGTAGGTCCGTCGGGGGCTCGGAAAGGGTACGAGCAGTACTTC. Amino acids: CASSVGPSGARKGYEQYF.

This clonotype appeared a few times. This chain uses TRBV7-3 with TRBJ2-7, with D possibly TRBD2 on 6 matching bases. Trimming took 1 base from V and 1 from J, leaving 11 bases between them. CDR1 and CDR2 (germline): SGHTA, FQGTGA. The length of the CDR3 is 15 residues. DNA for the CDR3: TGTGCCAGCAGCTTAAGTCTGGACTATTCCTACGAGCAGTACTTC. Protein: CASSLSLDYSYEQYF.

This clonotype was seen a handful of times. V is TRBV10-3 and J is TRBJ1-2, with D uncertain. Per the germline V gene, CDR1 is ENHRY and CDR2 is SYGVKD. The CDR3 contains 14 residues. Trimming removed 0 bases from V and 2 bases from J, with 7 bases in between. CDR3 DNA: TGTGCCATCAGTGAGTCGCGGGCAAACTATGGCTACACCTTC. Translating gives CAISESRANYGYTF.

The chain combines TRBV20-1 with TRBJ2-3, with 8 bases aligning to TRBD2. With V trimmed by 5 bases and J by 3 bases, 4 bases remained unmatched. Germline V lookup: CDR1 DFQATT, CDR2 SNEGSKA (reference sequence). There are 13 residues in the CDR3. The CDR3 nucleotides are TGCAGTGCTGCCGGGACTAGAACAGATACGCAGTATTTT. As protein: CSAAGTRTDTQYF.

This clonotype was seen more than once but under ten times. The DNA of the CDR3 is TGTGCCATCAGTGAGTCTAGCGGGGGGGCCGGTGAGCAGTTCTTC. Amino acid sequence: CAISESSGGAGEQFF. V is TRBV10-3 and J is TRBJ2-1, with 11 bases matching TRBD2. CDR1 is ENHRY and CDR2 is SYGVKD in the germline V gene. This CDR3 has 15 residues. V lost 0 bases and J lost 9; bases outside the gene matches: 4.

This clonotype was recorded at least ten times. V gene TRBV3-1 combines with J gene TRBJ1-1; D uncertain. The CDR3 runs to 17 residues. Per germline, CDR1 LGHDT and CDR2 YNNKEL (reference sequence). Deletions cut 0 bases from V and 5 bases from J, with 19 bases between. CDR3 amino acids: CASSQDMDSWKRTEAFF. The DNA for the CDR3 is TGTGCCAGCAGCCAAGATATGGACTCCTGGAAGCGAACTGAAGCTTTCTTT.